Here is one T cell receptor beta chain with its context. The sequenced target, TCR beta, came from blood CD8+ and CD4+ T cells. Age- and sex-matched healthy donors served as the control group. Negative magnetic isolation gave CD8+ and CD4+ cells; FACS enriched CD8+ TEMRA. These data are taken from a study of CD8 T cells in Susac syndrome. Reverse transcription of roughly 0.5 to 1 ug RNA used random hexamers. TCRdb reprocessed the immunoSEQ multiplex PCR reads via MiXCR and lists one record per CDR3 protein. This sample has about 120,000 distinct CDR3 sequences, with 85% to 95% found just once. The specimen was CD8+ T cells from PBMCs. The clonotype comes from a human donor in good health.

The DNA of the CDR3 is TGTGCCAGCAGTTTCAGGGGGAATGAAAAACTGTTTTTT. Amino acid sequence: CASSFRGNEKLFF. The chain carries TRBV6-6 and TRBJ1-4, with 7 nucleotides matching TRBD1. The ends lost 4 bases at V and 5 bases at J; junction bases unmatched: 1. From germline, CDR1 is MNHNY and CDR2 SVGAGI (reference sequence). This CDR3 spans 13 amino acids.